This T cell receptor (beta chain) was obtained from a study of identifying expanded T cells in peripheral blood. The study's findings and limits: Approximately 2-week clone count variance significantly increased as total template count grew. Technical replicates showed around 1.3 changed clones; roughly two weeks roughly 18; four weeks 19.

V gave up 1 base and J gave up 3 bases, with 3 bases separating them. Germline CDR1 reads SGHTA; CDR2 reads FQGNSA. The CDR3 is 12 residues long. Sequencing used immunoSEQ multiplex PCR; TCRdb keeps in-frame clones, though not all of them. This repertoire shows 90,000 to 120,000 clones, around 89% found once; its top ten account for about 16%. Turning to this clone: Its cognate antigen is unknown.

Healthy donors had no documented immune events, such as infections, while sampled. This TCR was sampled from a person aged 18-69 years in good health. The chain recombines TRBV7-2 with TRBJ1-1; D ambiguous. The sequencing input was blood. The CDR3 is CASSLEYTEAFF. CDR3 bases: TGTGCCAGCAGCTTAGAATACACTGAAGCTTTCTTT.